The T cell receptor beta chain described here comes from a study of cytomegalovirus exposure and HLA in healthy donors. The study, taken as a whole, reports: Clonal expansion was found to be greater in HLA-associated TCR beta chains than in equally common others in a later analysis. A missense variant in DCLRE1C was later tied to TCR beta V- and J-gene trimming. Previous analysis showed most TCR beta V segments were productive about 90% or about 30% of the time.

As concerns this clone: What it recognizes is unknown.

The PCR had 60 Vbeta and 13 Jbeta primers. TCRdb's table, derived via immunoSEQ multiplex PCR, lists solely in-frame clones and lacks some. The sample holds about 200,000 clones, about 81% seen once. The CDR3 is 14 amino acids. V lost 8 bases to trimming and J lost 0 bases; unmatched junction nucleotides: 6. Germline CDR1 reads SGHAT; CDR2 reads FQNNGV. The receptor was isolated from a middle-aged woman in good health and CMV-seronegative. The rearrangement joins TRBV11-2 to TRBJ1-1, with 7 bases that match TRBD1. Input material: PBMCs. Here the CDR3 reads CASLRGQLNTEAFF. DNA for the CDR3: TGTGCCAGCTTGCGGGGACAGCTGAACACTGAAGCTTTCTTT.